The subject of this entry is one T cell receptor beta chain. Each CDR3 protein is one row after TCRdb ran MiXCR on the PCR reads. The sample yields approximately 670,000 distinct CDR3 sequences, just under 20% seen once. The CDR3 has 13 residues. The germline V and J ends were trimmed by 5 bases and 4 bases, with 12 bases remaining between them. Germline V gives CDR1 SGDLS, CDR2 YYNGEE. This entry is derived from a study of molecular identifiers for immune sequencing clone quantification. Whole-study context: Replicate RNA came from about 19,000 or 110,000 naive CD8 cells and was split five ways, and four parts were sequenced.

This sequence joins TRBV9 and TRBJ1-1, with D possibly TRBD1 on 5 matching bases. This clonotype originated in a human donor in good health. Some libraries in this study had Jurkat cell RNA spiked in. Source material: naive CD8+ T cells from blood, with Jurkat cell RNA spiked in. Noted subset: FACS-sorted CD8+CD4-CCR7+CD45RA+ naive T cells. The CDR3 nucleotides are TGTGCCAGCAGTTGGGGGAAAGGCACTGAAGCTTTCTTT. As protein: CASSWGKGTEAFF.